This T cell receptor (beta chain) was obtained from a study of T-cell memory formation after mild COVID-19. Constant-segment-primed 5'RACE gave TCR alpha and TCR beta cDNA libraries with sample barcodes and UMIs. TCRdb passed the 5' RACE reads through MiXCR, listing each CDR3 protein once. The repertoire holds some 450,000 distinct CDR3 sequences, with 15% to 20% as singletons. General study points: For contracting clones, CD4+ ones sat mainly in CM and EM, CD8+ in EMRA. Clones contracting across day 15 to 85 had a balanced CD4/CD8 profile; later expanding clones leaned CD4+.

A remark on this clonotype: Its antigen is undetermined.

Between the trimmed V and J ends, which lost 4 bases and 6 bases, there was a span of 14 bases. This CDR3 contains 14 residues. Looked up from germline, CDR1 is SGHRS and CDR2 is YFSETQ. The receptor's source is an adult woman who had mild COVID-19 (a few samples of this study predate the infection). Cell type and time point are not known. J is TRBJ2-1 and V is TRBV5-1; no reliable D call. Sequences were obtained from PBMCs or a T cell subset sorted from them (not recorded which). CDR3 sequence: CASSPSPPSNEQFF. Here the CDR3 DNA reads TGCGCCAGCAGCCCTTCCCCCCCTAGCAATGAGCAGTTCTTC.